The T cell receptor beta chain under discussion was sequenced for a study of shared clonotypes between healthy human individuals. Study conclusions and caveats: Clonotypes shared by all four sorted-subset donors had higher generation probabilities than non-shared clonotypes. For naive CD4 cells, 5% to 6.5% of clonotypes were shared across a handful of donors.

This CDR3 spans 17 amino acids. V shed 6 bases and J 1 base; nucleotides not matched to a gene: 12. Germline V CDR1 and CDR2: ENHRY, SYGVKD. The table came from immunoSEQ multiplex PCR; TCRdb's copy has only in-frame clones and leaves some out. The data hold about 700,000 clones, with roughly 70% observed a single time. As concerns this clone: Its matching antigen is unknown.

The V gene is TRBV10-3, the J gene TRBJ1-1, with TRBD1 matching over 9 bases. The specimen sequenced was memory CD4+ T cells sorted from blood. Subset reported: CD45RA-negative fraction. This receptor was obtained from a woman aged 30 to 39 in good health. The CDR3 DNA reads as TGTGCCATCAGGGAACCCCAGGACAGGGGTGAGAACACTGAAGCTTTCTTT. Its translation: CAIREPQDRGENTEAFF.